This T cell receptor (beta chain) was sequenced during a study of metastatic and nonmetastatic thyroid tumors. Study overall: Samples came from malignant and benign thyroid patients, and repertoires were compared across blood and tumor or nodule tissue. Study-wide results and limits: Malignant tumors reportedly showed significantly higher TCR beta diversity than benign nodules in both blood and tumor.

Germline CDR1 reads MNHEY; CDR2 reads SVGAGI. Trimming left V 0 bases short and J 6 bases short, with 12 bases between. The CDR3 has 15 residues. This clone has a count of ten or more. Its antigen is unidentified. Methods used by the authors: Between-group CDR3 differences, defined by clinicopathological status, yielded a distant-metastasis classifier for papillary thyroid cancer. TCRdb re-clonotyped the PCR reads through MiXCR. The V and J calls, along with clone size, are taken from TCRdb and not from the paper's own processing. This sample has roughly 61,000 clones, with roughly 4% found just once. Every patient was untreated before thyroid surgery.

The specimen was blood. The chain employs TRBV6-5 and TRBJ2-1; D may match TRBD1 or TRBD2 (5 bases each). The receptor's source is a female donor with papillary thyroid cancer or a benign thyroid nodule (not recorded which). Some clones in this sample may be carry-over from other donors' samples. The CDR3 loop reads CASSYSGGVPNEQFF. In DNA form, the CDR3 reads TGTGCCAGCAGTTACTCTGGGGGAGTTCCCAATGAGCAGTTCTTC.